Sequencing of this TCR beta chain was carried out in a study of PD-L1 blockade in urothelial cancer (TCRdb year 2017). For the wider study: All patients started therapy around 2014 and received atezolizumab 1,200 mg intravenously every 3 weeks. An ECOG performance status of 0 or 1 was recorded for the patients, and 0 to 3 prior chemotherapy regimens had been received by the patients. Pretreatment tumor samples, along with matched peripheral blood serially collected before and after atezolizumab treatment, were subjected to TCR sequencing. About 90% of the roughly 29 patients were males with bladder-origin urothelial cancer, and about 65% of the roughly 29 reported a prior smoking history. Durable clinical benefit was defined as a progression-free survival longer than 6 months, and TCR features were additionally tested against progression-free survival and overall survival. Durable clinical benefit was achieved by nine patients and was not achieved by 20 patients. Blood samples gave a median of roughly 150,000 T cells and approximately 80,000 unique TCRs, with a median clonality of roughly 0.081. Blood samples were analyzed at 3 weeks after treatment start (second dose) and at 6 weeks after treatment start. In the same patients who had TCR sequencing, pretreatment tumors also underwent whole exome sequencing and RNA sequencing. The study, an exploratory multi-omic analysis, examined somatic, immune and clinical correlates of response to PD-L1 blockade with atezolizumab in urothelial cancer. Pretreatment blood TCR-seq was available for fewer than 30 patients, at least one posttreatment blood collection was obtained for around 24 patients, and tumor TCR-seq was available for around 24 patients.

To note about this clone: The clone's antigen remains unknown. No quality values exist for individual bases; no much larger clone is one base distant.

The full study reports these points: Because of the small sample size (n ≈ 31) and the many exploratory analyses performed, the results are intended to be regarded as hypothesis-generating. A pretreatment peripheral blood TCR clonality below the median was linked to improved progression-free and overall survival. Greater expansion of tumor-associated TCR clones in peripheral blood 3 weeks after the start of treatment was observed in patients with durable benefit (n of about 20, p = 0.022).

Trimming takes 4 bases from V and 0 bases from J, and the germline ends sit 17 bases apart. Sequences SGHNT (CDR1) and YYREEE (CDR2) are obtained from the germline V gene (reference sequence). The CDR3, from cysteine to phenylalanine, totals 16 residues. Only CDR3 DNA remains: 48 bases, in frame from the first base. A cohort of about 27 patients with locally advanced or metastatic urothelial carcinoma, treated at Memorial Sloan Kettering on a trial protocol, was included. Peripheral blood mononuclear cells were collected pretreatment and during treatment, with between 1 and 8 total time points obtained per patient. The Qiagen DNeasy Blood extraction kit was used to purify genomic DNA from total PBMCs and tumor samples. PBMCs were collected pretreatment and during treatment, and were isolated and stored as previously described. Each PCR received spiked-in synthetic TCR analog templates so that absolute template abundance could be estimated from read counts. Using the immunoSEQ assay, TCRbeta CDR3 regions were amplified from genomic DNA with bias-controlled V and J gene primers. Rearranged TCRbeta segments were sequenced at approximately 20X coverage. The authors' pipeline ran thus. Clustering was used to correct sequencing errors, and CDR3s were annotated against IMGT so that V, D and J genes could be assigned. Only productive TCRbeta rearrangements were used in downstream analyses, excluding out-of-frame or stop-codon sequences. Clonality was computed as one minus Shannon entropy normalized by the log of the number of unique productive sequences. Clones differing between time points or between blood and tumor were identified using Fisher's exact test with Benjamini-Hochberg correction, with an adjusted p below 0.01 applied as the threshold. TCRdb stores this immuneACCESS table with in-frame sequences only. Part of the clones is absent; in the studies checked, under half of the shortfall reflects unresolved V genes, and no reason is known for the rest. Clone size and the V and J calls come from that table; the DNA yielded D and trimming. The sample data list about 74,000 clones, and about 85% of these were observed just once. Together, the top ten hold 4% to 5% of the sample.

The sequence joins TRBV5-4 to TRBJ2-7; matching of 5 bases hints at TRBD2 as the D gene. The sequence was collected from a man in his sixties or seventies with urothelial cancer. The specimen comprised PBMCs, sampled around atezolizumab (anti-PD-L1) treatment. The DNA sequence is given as TGTGCCAGCAGCACCGGTGGGAGAGGGAGCTCCTACGAGCAGTACTTC. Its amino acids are CASSTGGRGSSYEQYF.